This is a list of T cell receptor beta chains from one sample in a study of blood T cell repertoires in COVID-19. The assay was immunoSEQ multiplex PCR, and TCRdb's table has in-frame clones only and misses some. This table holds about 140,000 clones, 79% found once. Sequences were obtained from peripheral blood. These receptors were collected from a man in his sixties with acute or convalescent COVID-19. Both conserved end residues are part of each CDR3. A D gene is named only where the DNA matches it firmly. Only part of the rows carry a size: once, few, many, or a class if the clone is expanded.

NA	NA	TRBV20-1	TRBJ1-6	CSASPGTLNSPLHF	TGCAGTGCTAGTCCAGGGACACTGAATTCACCCCTCCACTTT
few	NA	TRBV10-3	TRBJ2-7	CAIQTGPPYEQYF	TGTGCCATCCAAACAGGGCCCCCCTACGAGCAGTACTTC
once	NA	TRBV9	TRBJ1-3	CASSVSDLRAGNTIYF	TGTGCCAGCAGCGTAAGTGATCTCCGCGCGGGAAACACCATATATTTT
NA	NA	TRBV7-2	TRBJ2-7	CASSLGRSSYEQYF	TGTGCCAGCAGCTTGGGGCGCTCGTCCTACGAGCAGTACTTC
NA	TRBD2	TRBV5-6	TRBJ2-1	CASSPGTTYNEQFF	TGTGCCAGCAGCCCCGGGACTACCTACAATGAGCAGTTCTTC
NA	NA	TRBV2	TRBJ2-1	CASATARGPYNEQFF	TGTGCCAGCGCTACGGCCAGGGGACCCTACAATGAGCAGTTCTTC
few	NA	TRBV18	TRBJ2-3	CASSPRGGDTQYF	TGTGCCAGCTCACCACGAGGGGGAGACACGCAGTATTTT
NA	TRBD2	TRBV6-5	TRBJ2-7	CASSKLAGIYEQYF	TGTGCCAGCAGTAAACTAGCGGGGATCTACGAGCAGTACTTC
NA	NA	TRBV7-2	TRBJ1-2	CASSLGGGSGGYTF	TGTGCCAGCAGCTTAGGAGGGGGTTCGGGTGGCTACACCTTC
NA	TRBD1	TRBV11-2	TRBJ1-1	CASSEYRGRTEAFF	TGTGCCAGCAGCGAGTACAGGGGGCGCACTGAAGCTTTCTTT
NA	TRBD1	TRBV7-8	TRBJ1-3	CASSLGTVGNTIYF	TGTGCCAGCAGCCTCGGGACAGTTGGAAACACCATATATTTT
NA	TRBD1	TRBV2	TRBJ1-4	CASTDRVEKLFF	TGTGCCAGCACCGACAGGGTGGAAAAACTGTTTTTT
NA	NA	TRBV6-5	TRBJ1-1	CASSYIMNTEAFF	TGTGCCAGCAGTTACATAATGAACACTGAAGCTTTCTTT
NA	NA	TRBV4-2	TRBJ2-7	CASSRVEAGQPNFAYEQYF	TGTGCCAGCAGCCGCGTCGAGGCCGGACAGCCCAACTTCGCCTACGAGCAGTACTTC
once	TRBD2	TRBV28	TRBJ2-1	CAIKAGGSYNEQFF	TGTGCCATCAAAGCGGGAGGCTCCTACAATGAGCAGTTCTTC
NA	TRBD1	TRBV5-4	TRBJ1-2	CASIRDRAGGYTF	TGTGCCAGCATCCGGGACAGGGCAGGTGGCTACACCTTC
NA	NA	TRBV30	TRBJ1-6	CAWREGGHNSPLHF	TGTGCCTGGCGGGAGGGGGGACATAATTCACCCCTCCACTTT
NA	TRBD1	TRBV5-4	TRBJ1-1	CAGGTELNTEAFF	TGTGCCGGCGGGACAGAGCTGAACACTGAAGCTTTCTTT
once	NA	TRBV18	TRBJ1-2	CASSPPTGRYGYTF	TGTGCCAGCTCACCACCCACGGGTCGCTATGGCTACACCTTC
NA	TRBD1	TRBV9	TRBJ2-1	CASSVGQGEYNEQFF	TGTGCCAGCAGCGTAGGGCAGGGGGAATACAATGAGCAGTTCTTC
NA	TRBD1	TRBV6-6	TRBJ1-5	CASSDTGASNQPQHF	TGTGCCAGCAGTGATACAGGGGCTAGCAATCAGCCCCAGCATTTT
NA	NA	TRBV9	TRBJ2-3	CASSVGGGITDTQYF	TGTGCCAGCAGCGTAGGGGGCGGGATAACAGATACGCAGTATTTT
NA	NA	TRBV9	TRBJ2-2	CASSGSVGGELFF	TGTGCCAGCAGCGGGAGCGTGGGCGGGGAGCTGTTTTTT
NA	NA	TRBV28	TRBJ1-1	CASSLRGVVTEAFF	TGTGCCAGCAGTCTCAGGGGTGTGGTAACTGAAGCTTTCTTT
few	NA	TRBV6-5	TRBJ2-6	CASSYRGREANVLTF	TGTGCCAGCAGTTACCGGGGAAGGGAGGCCAACGTCCTGACTTTC
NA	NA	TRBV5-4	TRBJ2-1	CASSFEGGLGYNEQFF	TGTGCCAGCAGCTTCGAAGGAGGGCTGGGATACAATGAGCAGTTCTTC
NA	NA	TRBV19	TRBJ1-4	CASRRTATNEKLFF	TGTGCCAGTAGAAGGACAGCAACTAATGAAAAACTGTTTTTT
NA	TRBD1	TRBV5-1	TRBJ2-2	CASSPGINSGTGIRGELFF	TGCGCCAGCAGCCCAGGAATTAACAGCGGGACAGGGATACGCGGGGAGCTGTTTTTT
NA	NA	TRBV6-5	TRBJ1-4	CASSLQQRQNEKLFF	TGTGCCAGCAGCCTACAACAGCGACAGAATGAAAAACTGTTTTTT
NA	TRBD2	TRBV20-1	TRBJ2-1	CSASGGLAGYNEQFF	TGCAGTGCTAGTGGGGGACTAGCGGGTTACAATGAGCAGTTCTTC
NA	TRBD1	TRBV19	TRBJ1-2	CASTPREQDRAYYYGYTF	TGTGCCAGTACCCCCCGCGAGCAAGACAGGGCCTATTACTATGGCTACACCTTC